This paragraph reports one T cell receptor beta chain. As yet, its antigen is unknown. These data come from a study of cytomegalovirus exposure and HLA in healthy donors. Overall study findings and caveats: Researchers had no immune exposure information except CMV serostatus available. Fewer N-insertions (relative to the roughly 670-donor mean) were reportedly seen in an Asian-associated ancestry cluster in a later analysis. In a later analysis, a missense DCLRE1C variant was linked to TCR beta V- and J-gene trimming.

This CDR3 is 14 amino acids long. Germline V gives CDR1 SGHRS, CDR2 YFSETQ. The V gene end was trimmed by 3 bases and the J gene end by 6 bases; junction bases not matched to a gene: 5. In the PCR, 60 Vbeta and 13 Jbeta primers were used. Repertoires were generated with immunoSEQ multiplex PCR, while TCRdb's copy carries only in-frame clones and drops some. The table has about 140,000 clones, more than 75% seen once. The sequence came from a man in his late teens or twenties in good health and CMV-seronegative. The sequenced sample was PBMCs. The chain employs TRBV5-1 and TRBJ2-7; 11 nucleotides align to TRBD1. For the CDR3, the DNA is TGCGCCAGCAGCTGGACAGGGGGCGCGTCCGAGCAGTACTTC. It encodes CASSWTGGASEQYF.